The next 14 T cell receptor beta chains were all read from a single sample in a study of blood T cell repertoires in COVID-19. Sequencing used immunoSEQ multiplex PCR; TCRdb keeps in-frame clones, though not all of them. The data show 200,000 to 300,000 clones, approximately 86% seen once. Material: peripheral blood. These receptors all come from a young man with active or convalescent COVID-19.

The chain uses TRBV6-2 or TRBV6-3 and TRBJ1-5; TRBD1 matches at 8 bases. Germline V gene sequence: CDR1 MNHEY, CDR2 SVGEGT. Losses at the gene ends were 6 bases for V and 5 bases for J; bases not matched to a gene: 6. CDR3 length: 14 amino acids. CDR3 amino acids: CASSPGQGDQPQHF. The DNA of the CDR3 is TGTGCCAGCAGCCCAGGACAGGGAGATCAGCCCCAGCATTTT.

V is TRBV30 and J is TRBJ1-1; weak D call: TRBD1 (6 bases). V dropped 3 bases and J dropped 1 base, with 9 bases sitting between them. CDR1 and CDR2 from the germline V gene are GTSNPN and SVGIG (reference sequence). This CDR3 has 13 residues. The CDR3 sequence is CAWSGQPNTEAFF. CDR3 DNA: TGTGCCTGGAGCGGACAGCCGAACACTGAAGCTTTCTTT.

The CDR3 DNA follows: TGTGCCAGCAGTCCGAGAGACTCTGGAAACACCATATATTTT. Residues: CASSPRDSGNTIYF. The rearrangement uses TRBV6-6 and TRBJ1-3, with unresolved D. The CDR3 consists of 14 residues. CDR1 MNHNY and CDR2 SVGAGI come from the germline V gene (reference sequence). Between the trimmed V and J ends, which lost 5 bases and 0 bases, there was a span of 8 bases.

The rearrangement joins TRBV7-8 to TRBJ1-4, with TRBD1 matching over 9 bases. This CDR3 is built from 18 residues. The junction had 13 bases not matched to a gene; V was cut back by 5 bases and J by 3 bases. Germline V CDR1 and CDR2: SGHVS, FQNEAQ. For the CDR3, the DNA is TGTGCCAGCAGCCTCCGGGACAGGGTAGTTGTATCTAATGAAAAACTGTTTTTT. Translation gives CASSLRDRVVVSNEKLFF.

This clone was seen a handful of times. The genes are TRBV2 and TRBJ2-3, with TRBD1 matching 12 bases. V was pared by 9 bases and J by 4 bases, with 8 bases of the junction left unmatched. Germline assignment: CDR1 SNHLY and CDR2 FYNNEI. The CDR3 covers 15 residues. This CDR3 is CARREGQGAADTQYF. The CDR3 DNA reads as TGTGCCAGGCGGGAGGGACAGGGGGCGGCAGATACGCAGTATTTT.

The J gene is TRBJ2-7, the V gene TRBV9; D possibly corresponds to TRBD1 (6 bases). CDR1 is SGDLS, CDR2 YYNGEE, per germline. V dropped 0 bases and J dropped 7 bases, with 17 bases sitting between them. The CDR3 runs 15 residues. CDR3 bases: TGTGCCAGCAGCGTAGCCCCGACAGGAACGGGGGAGCAGTACTTC. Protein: CASSVAPTGTGEQYF.

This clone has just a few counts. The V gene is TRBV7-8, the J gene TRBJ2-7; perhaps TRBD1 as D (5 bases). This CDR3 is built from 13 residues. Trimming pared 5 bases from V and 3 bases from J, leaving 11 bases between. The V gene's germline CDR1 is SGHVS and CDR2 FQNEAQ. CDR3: CASSEGHDYEQYF. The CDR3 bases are TGTGCCAGCAGCGAAGGACACGACTACGAGCAGTACTTC.

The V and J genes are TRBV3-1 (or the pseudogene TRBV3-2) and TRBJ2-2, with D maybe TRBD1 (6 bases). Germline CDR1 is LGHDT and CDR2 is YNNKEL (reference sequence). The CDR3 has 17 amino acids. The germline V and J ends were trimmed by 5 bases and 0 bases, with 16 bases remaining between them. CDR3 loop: CASSITVGQTNTGELFF. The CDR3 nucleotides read TGTGCCAGCAGCATCACGGTTGGACAGACGAACACCGGGGAGCTGTTTTTT.

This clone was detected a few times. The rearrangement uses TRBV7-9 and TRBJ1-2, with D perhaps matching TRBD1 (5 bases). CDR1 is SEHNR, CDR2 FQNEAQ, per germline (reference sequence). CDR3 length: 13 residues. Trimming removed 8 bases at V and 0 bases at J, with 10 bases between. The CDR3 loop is CASQGATNYGYTF. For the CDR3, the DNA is TGTGCCAGCCAAGGGGCGACTAACTATGGCTACACCTTC.

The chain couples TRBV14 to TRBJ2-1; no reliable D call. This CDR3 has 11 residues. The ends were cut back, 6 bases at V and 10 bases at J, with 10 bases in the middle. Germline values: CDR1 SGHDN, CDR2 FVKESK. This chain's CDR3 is CASSPQREQFF. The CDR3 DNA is TGTGCCAGCAGTCCCCAGAGGGAGCAGTTCTTC.

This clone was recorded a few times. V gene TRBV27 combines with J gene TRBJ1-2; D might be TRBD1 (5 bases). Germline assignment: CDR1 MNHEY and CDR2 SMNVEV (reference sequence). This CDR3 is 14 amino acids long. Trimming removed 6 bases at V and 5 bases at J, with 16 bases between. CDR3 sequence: CASSIKQGSYGYTF. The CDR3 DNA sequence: TGTGCCAGCAGCATAAAGCAGGGTTCTTATGGCTACACCTTC.

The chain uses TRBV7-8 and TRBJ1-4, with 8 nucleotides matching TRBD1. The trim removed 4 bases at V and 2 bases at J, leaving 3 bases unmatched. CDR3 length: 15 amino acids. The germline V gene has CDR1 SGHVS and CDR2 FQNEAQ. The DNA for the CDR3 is TGTGCCAGCAGCTCGGGACAGGAGACTAATGAAAAACTGTTTTTT. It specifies CASSSGQETNEKLFF.

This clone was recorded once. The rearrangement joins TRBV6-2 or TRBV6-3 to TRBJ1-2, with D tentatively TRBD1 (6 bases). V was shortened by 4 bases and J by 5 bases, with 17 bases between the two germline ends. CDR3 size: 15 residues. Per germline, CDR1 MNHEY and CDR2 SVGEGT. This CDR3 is CASSSETGHYYGYTF. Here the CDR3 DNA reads TGTGCCAGCAGTTCCGAGACGGGACACTATTATGGCTACACCTTC.

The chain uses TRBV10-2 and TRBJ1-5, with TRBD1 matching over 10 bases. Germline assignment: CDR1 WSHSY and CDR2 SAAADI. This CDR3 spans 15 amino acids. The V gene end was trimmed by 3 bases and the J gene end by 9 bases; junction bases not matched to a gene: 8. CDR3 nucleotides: TGCGCCAGCAGTGAAGGGACAGGGGTTGTTCGGCCCCAGCATTTT. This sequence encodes CASSEGTGVVRPQHF.